The sequence of this T cell receptor beta chain was determined in a study of shared clonotypes between healthy human individuals. Trimming removed 4 bases from V and 4 bases from J, with 10 bases in between. The CDR3 is 13 amino acids. From germline, CDR1 is SEHNR and CDR2 FQNEAQ (reference sequence). CD45RO-negative CD8 cells positively selected for CCR7 made up the naive population, which excluded terminally differentiated effector memory CD45RA+ cells. This clone was recorded a few times. The protocol was immunoSEQ multiplex PCR, while the TCRdb copy is restricted to in-frame clones and leaves out a portion. The sample consists of about 1,800,000 clones, roughly 95% of them appearing once.

The sequenced sample was naive CD8+ T cells sorted from blood. The chain combines TRBV7-9 with TRBJ1-1, with unresolved D. This TCR came from a man aged 18 to 30 in good health. The CDR3 is CASSSGIGTEAFF. Written as DNA, the CDR3 is TGTGCCAGCAGCTCCGGGATTGGCACTGAAGCTTTCTTT.